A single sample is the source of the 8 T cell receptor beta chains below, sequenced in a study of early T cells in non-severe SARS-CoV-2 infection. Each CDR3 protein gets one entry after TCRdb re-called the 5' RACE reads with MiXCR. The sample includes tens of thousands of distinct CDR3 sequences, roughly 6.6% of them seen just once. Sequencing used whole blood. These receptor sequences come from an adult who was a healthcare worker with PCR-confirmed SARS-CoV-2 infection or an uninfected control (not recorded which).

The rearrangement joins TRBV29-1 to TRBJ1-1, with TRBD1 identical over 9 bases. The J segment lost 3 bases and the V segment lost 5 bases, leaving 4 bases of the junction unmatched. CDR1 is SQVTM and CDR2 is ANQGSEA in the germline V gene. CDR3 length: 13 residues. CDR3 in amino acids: CSVPTGGDTEAFF. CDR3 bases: TGCAGCGTTCCGACAGGGGGGGACACTGAAGCTTTCTTT.

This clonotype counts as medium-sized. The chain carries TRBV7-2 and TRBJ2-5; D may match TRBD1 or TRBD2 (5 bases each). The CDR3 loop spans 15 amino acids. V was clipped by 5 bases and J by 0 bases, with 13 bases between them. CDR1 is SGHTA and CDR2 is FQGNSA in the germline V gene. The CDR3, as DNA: TGTGCCAGCAGCCCAGTACTAGGGGACCAAGAGACCCAGTACTTC. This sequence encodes CASSPVLGDQETQYF.

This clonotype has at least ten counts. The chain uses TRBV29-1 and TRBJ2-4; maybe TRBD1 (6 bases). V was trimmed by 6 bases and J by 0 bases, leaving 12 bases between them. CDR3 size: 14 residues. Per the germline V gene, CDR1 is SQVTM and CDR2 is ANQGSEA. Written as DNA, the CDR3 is TGCAGCGTCCGACAGGCTCTAGCCAAAAACATTCAGTACTTC. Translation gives CSVRQALAKNIQYF.

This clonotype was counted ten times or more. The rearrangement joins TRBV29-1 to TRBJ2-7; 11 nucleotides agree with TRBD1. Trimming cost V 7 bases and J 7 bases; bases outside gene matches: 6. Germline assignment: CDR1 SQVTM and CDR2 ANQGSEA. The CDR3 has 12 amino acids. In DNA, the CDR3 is TGCAGCGGCGGGACAGGGGGAGGGGAGCAGTACTTC. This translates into CSGGTGGGEQYF.

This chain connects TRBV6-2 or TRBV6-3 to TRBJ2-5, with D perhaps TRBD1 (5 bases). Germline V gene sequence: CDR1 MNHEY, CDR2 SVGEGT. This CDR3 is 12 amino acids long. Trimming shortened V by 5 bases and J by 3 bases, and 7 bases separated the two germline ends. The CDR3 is CASSGAEETQYF. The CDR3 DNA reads TGTGCCAGCAGTGGGGCCGAAGAGACCCAGTACTTC.

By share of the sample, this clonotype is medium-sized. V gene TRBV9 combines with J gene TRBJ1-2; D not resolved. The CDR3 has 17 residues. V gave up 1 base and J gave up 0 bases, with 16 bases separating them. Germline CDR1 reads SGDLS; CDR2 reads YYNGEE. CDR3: CASSVSPGPGTNYGYTF. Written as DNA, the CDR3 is TGTGCCAGCAGCGTATCGCCCGGCCCGGGGACTAACTATGGCTACACCTTC. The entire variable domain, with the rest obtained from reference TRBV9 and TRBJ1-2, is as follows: DSGVTQTPKHLITATGQRVTLRCSPRSGDLSVYWYQQSLDQGLQFLIQYYNGEERAKGNILERFSAQQFPDLHSELNLSSLELGDSALYFCASSVSPGPGTNYGYTFGSGTRLTVV.

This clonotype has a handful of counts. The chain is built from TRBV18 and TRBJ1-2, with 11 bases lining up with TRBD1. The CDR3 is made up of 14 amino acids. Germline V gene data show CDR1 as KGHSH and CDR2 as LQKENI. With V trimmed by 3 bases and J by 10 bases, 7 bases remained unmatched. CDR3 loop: CASSPLGGQGDYTF. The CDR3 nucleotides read TGTGCCAGCTCACCCCTAGGGGGACAGGGGGACTACACCTTC.

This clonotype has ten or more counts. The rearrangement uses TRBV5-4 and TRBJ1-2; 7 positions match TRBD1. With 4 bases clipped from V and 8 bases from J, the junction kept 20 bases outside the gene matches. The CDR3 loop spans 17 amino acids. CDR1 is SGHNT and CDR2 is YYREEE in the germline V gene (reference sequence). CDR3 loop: CASSAGPGGQSLIGYTF. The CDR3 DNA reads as TGTGCCAGCAGCGCAGGGCCAGGGGGACAGAGTCTTATCGGCTACACCTTC.